This is a list of T cell receptor beta chains from one sample in a study of T cell repertoires in aging, cancer and after chemotherapy. A single record per CDR3 protein comes from TCRdb applying MiXCR to the multiplex PCR reads. The sample contains 2,500 to 4,000 distinct CDR3 sequences, 30% to 35% of which appear only once. Sequencing was carried out using blood. The receptors were gathered from a human donor with a solid tumor. Each CDR3 is given with its conserved first and last residue. D genes are given only for firm matches. Only some rows state a clone size, as once, few, many or a class for expanded clones.

abundance: NA
d_gene: NA
j_gene: TRBJ2-2
v_gene: TRBV12-3/TRBV12-4
CDR3aa: CASSLAGLVNTGELFF
CDR3nt: TGTGCCAGCAGTTTGGCAGGGTTGGTCAACACCGGGGAGCTGTTTTTT

abundance: NA
d_gene: NA
j_gene: TRBJ2-2
v_gene: TRBV7-4
CDR3aa: CASRGDTGELFF
CDR3nt: TGTGCCAGCAGAGGCGACACCGGGGAGCTGTTTTTT

abundance: NA
d_gene: NA
j_gene: TRBJ2-6
v_gene: TRBV5-4
CDR3aa: CASSLQGGGANVLTF
CDR3nt: TGTGCCAGCAGCTTGCAAGGGGGTGGGGCCAACGTCCTGACTTTC

abundance: NA
d_gene: NA
j_gene: TRBJ2-7
v_gene: TRBV5-5
CDR3aa: CASSLLASSYEQYF
CDR3nt: TGTGCCAGCAGCTTGTTAGCGAGCTCCTACGAGCAGTACTTC

abundance: NA
d_gene: NA
j_gene: TRBJ2-1
v_gene: TRBV7-9
CDR3aa: CASSPGEEQFF
CDR3nt: TGTGCCAGCAGCCCCGGCGAGGAGCAGTTCTTC

abundance: NA
d_gene: TRBD2
j_gene: TRBJ2-1
v_gene: TRBV18
CDR3aa: CASSPPTSGSKFVSVNEQFF
CDR3nt: TGTGCCAGCTCACCACCGACTAGCGGGAGTAAATTTGTCTCGGTGAATGAGCAGTTCTTC

abundance: NA
d_gene: NA
j_gene: TRBJ2-7
v_gene: TRBV6-2/TRBV6-3
CDR3aa: CASSYQGPYEQYF
CDR3nt: TGTGCCAGCAGTTACCAGGGGCCCTACGAGCAGTACTTC

abundance: few
d_gene: NA
j_gene: TRBJ1-3
v_gene: TRBV19
CDR3aa: CASSRGSRNTIYF
CDR3nt: TGTGCCAGTAGTCGAGGCAGCCGAAACACCATATATTTT

abundance: few
d_gene: NA
j_gene: TRBJ1-2
v_gene: TRBV19
CDR3aa: CASKAEGLGGGYTF
CDR3nt: TGTGCCAGTAAGGCGGAGGGCCTTGGCGGTGGCTACACCTTC

abundance: NA
d_gene: NA
j_gene: TRBJ1-5
v_gene: TRBV7-6
CDR3aa: CASSLSATDNQPQHF
CDR3nt: TGTGCCAGCAGCTTATCGGCGACAGACAATCAGCCCCAGCATTTT

abundance: NA
d_gene: TRBD2
j_gene: TRBJ2-2
v_gene: TRBV5-1
CDR3aa: CASSGLAGGGELFF
CDR3nt: TGTGCCAGCAGCGGACTAGCGGGAGGCGGGGAGCTGTTTTTT

abundance: NA
d_gene: TRBD2
j_gene: TRBJ2-3
v_gene: TRBV27
CDR3aa: CASSLTSGNSDTQYF
CDR3nt: TGTGCCAGCAGTTTAACTAGCGGGAACTCAGATACGCAGTATTTT

abundance: NA
d_gene: NA
j_gene: TRBJ2-1
v_gene: TRBV20-1
CDR3aa: CSARTLSGFAYENEQFF
CDR3nt: TGCAGTGCTAGAACACTAAGCGGCTTTGCCTATGAAAATGAGCAGTTCTTC

abundance: NA
d_gene: TRBD1
j_gene: TRBJ1-4
v_gene: TRBV5-1
CDR3aa: CASSPGWTGNNEKLFF
CDR3nt: TGCGCCAGCAGCCCGGGGTGGACAGGGAATAATGAAAAACTGTTTTTT

abundance: few
d_gene: TRBD1
j_gene: TRBJ1-3
v_gene: TRBV20-1
CDR3aa: CSASTGVGNTIYF
CDR3nt: TGCAGTGCTAGTACAGGGGTTGGAAACACCATATATTTT